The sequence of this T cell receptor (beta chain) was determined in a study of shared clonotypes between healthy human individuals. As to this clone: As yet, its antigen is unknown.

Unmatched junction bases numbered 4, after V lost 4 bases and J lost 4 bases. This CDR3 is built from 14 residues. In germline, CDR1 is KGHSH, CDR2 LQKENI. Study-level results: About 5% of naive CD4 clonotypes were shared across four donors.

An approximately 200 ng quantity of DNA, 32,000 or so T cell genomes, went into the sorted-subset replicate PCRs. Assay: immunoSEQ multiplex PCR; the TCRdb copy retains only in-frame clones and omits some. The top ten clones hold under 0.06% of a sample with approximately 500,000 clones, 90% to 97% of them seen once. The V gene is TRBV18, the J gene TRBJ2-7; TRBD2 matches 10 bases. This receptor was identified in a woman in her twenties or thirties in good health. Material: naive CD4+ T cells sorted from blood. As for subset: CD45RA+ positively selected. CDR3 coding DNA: TGTGCCAGCTCACAGGGACTAGCGCGATACGAGCAGTACTTC. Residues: CASSQGLARYEQYF.